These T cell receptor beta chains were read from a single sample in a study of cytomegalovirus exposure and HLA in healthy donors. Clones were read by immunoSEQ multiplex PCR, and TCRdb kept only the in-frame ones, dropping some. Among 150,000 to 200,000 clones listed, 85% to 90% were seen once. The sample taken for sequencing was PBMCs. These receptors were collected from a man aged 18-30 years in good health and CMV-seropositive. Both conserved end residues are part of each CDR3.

CDR3 protein: CASSVSWGNEQYF; CDR3 length: 13; J gene: TRBJ2-7; V gene: TRBV9
CDR3 protein: CASSAGENQPQHF; CDR3 length: 13; J gene: TRBJ1-5; V gene: TRBV6-4
CDR3 protein: CSVEEGEWGTDTQYF; CDR3 length: 15; J gene: TRBJ2-3; V gene: TRBV29-1
CDR3 protein: CASSKDRGLETQYF; CDR3 length: 14; J gene: TRBJ2-5; V gene: TRBV14
CDR3 protein: CASSSGTATGELFF; CDR3 length: 14; J gene: TRBJ2-2; V gene: TRBV5-1
CDR3 protein: CASSPIAGGPYNEQFF; CDR3 length: 16; J gene: TRBJ2-1; V gene: TRBV9
CDR3 protein: CASSKDSLSGANVLTF; CDR3 length: 16; J gene: TRBJ2-6; V gene: TRBV21-1
CDR3 protein: CASSLGGGLAGYNEQFF; CDR3 length: 17; J gene: TRBJ2-1; V gene: TRBV5-8
CDR3 protein: CAISEGTGLDQPQHF; CDR3 length: 15; J gene: TRBJ1-5; V gene: TRBV10-3
CDR3 protein: CASSGTFGTGSNSNQPQHF; CDR3 length: 19; J gene: TRBJ1-5; V gene: TRBV6-1
CDR3 protein: CAPRGRGAYNEQFF; CDR3 length: 14; J gene: TRBJ2-1; V gene: TRBV7-2
CDR3 protein: CASSSKTSGRASYEQYF; CDR3 length: 17; J gene: TRBJ2-7; V gene: TRBV19
CDR3 protein: CAWSVGAEAFF; CDR3 length: 11; J gene: TRBJ1-1; V gene: TRBV30